This T cell receptor (beta chain) was sequenced for a study of cytomegalovirus exposure and HLA in healthy donors. CDR3 length: 13 residues. Germline values: CDR1 GTSNPN, CDR2 SVGIG (reference sequence). 13 Jbeta primers and 60 Vbeta primers were used for the PCR. Generated by immunoSEQ multiplex PCR, the TCRdb table keeps only in-frame clones and is missing some. Of about 78,000 clones listed, approximately 72% are singletons. With regard to this clone: The junction and the germline gene differ at one end; a read error may be behind it.

The sequenced sample consisted of PBMCs. The chain combines TRBV30 with TRBJ1-2; 10 bases match TRBD1. The origin of this receptor is a woman aged 40-49 years in good health and CMV-seropositive. The CDR3, as DNA: TGTGCCTGGAGTGCGACAGGGGGCGATGGCTACCCCTTC. Encoded protein: CAWSATGGDGYPF.